This T cell receptor beta chain stems from a study of T cells in Graves' hyperthyroidism and ophthalmopathy (dated by TCRdb to between 2018 and 2020). In the study overall: Peripheral blood samples were taken at the time of initial diagnosis, prior to any treatment. A discovery cohort of about 100 patients, about 43 with Graves' ophthalmopathy and 55 to 65 with stable Graves' hyperthyroidism, was used to find distinguishing TCR V-J signatures. Prospective prediction of ophthalmopathy was tested in an independent validation cohort consisting of roughly 20 hyperthyroidism patients and 15 to 17 patients who later progressed to ophthalmopathy. The approximately 100 discovery patients were randomly split 7:3 into training and test sets. The study also compared thyroid tissue and blood T-cell repertoires from roughly six Graves' hyperthyroidism patients. After blood sampling, hyperthyroidism patients were treated with methimazole at a starting dose of 30 mg daily, and ophthalmopathy patients were treated with high-dose intravenous methylprednisolone. TCR Vbeta CDR3 sequencing of roughly 140 peripheral blood samples (about 45 ophthalmopathy, 75 or so hyperthyroidism and approximately 17 progressor patients) is reported in the paper. The paper's findings and limits, for the study overall: Most expanded thyroid clonotypes (frequency above 0.001) were also detected in blood, suggesting blood repertoires may reflect thyroid immune responses. Sample size was not statistically predetermined, and investigators were not blinded to group allocation. In validation, progression to ophthalmopathy was predicted by the model with nearly 71% sensitivity and 72% to 85% specificity, a median of about 6 months before onset. A 13 V-J signature model separated ophthalmopathy from stable hyperthyroidism, with 87.88% sensitivity and about 81% specificity in cross-validation and 80%/75% in testing.

From its cysteine to its phenylalanine, the CDR3 spans 15 amino acids. The DNA shown is the 45-base CDR3, in frame from base 1. Deletion took 5 bases off V and 8 bases off J, with a span of 22 bases between the germline ends. CDR1 DFQATT and CDR2 SNEGSKA were looked up in the germline V gene (reference sequence). TCR beta CDR3 regions were amplified from RNA transcripts. The first round of RT-PCR for the TCR CDR3 was performed with the HTBI primer set and the Qiagen OneStep RT-PCR kit. Libraries were constructed in a second round of multiplex PCR, after which size selection and purification were performed. The libraries were sequenced on an Illumina HiSeq2000 using paired-end 100 bp reads. The paper's data handling went like this. SOAPnuke was used to process the raw data, removing reads that contained adapters or uncalled bases, had a mean Phred below 15, or lacked an exact match to the constant primer or identifier. High-quality paired reads were merged with COPE v1.2.5, and unique nucleotide sequences were defined as clonotypes. Clonotypes were aligned to IMGT TRBV, TRBD and TRBJ reference segments using MiTCR v1.1. Analysis was restricted to V-J combinations with a frequency above 0.0001, which covered roughly 99% of repertoires. The TCS score was defined as the ratio of F50 (clonal expansion) to E x V (chaos), calculated using BLOSUM62-based TCRdist between CDR3 peptides within each V-J. Welch's t-statistics and random forest reduced around 510 V-J features to under 15, which were used in a naive Bayes classifier (R e1071). The public reads were run again by TCRdb, first through fastp at Q25 and then through MiXCR, and only productive beta chains were kept. Each entry is one CDR3 protein sequence, shown with its most common DNA and genes. The V and J calls come from TCRdb's annotation, not from the publication. The sample table holds some 650,000 distinct CDR3 sequences, of which 16% were seen once. The ten largest clonotypes hold less than 3.5% of the sample.

A few counts support this clonotype. Its antigen target is currently unknown. Base qualities were left out, and no much larger clone turns up one base away. Ophthalmopathy patients had moderately to severely active disease, Clinical Activity Score of at least 3, NOSPECS grade of at least 4, and duration under 3 months. Patients with uncontrolled infections, other autoimmune diseases, pregnancy or lactation were excluded. Diagnoses relied on clinical symptoms, serum thyroxine and TRAb, thyroid ultrasound and orbital computed tomography. PBMCs were isolated from approximately 10 ml of fresh peripheral blood by Ficoll-Paque density gradient centrifugation. Total RNA was extracted with Trizol reagent, and quality was checked on an Agilent 2100 Bioanalyzer.

The V and J segments used are TRBV20-1 and TRBJ2-1, with TRBD2 as a weak D call on 7 bases. This receptor was obtained from a woman in her thirties or forties with Graves' ophthalmopathy. The sample comprised blood. The CDR3 amino acid sequence is: CSAPAGGGGPHEQFF. The nucleotides read TGCAGTGCTCCGGCCGGAGGGGGGGGGCCGCATGAGCAGTTCTTC.